This TCR beta chain came from a study of blood T cell repertoires in COVID-19 (dated by TCRdb to 2018 to 2020). About the full investigation: The collaborator samples originated in the United States, Italy and Spain and spanned the acute and convalescent phases of COVID-19. The material from the prospective study consisted of cDNA or gDNA derived from T cells, B-cell-depleted T cells, or PBMCs. Subjects who had been exposed to COVID-19, were actively infected with it, or had recovered from it provided the deeply sampled blood TCRbeta repertoires that made up the dataset. The repertoires were made available in a free public database intended to serve as a resource for research on the immune response to SARS-CoV-2. Samples came from the ongoing ImmuneRACE study (first 160 participants) plus 1,254 subjects from 6 global collaborators. The sample metadata nearly always contained a de-identified subject ID, COVID-19 status, age in years and sex. Where available, HLA class I and class II types were obtained from metadata supplied by the sample provider rather than from assay-based typing.

Each collaborating institution followed its own protocols to collect whole blood in K2EDTA tubes. Collaborator samples were shipped for TCRbeta analysis as frozen whole blood, isolated PBMCs, or DNA extracted from either sample type. The immunoSEQ Assay, a bias-controlled multiplex PCR, was used to amplify TCRbeta CDR3 regions from genomic DNA. Per the source publication's procedure: The number of nucleated cells in each sample was estimated by amplification of reference gene primers within the assay. Sequence reads were collapsed and filtered to measure the absolute abundance of every unique TCRbeta CDR3 rearrangement. For each sample, productive Simpson clonality was calculated as the square root of Simpson's diversity index across productive rearrangements. The table comes from immuneACCESS by way of TCRdb, which keeps in-frame sequences with V and J called. Part of the clones is missing from these tables; in studies checked, under half for an unresolved V gene and the rest for unknown reasons. The V and J calls and the clone size are those of that table, but D and trimming were determined from the DNA. The sample profile shows some 260,000 clones; roughly 83% of them were found once. The ten largest clones take up 8.9% of the sample.

CDR1 SGHTA and CDR2 FQGTGA are derived from the germline V gene. Counted from cysteine to phenylalanine, this CDR3 has 16 amino acids. Only the CDR3 DNA stays, 48 bases, in frame from base 1. V ends up 4 bases short and J 4 bases short, with an unmatched junction base count of 5. Concerning this clone itself: No cognate antigen has been identified for it. Base qualities were left out, and no much larger clone turns up one base away.

Overall study outcomes, separate from this receptor: Clinical and demographic metadata were provided uncurated, with the amount varying by source and participant.

The sequence joins TRBV7-3 to TRBJ2-2, with TRBD2 identical over 11 junction bases. The sample taken for sequencing was peripheral blood. This receptor was obtained from a man of 80 years or more with acute or convalescent COVID-19. The CDR3 protein: CASSSLAGAGTGELFF. DNA sequence: TGTGCCAGCAGCTCACTAGCGGGAGCGGGCACCGGGGAGCTGTTTTTT.